This T cell receptor beta chain was captured in a study of CD8 T cells in ankylosing spondylitis. From the 5' RACE reads, TCRdb called clonotypes with MiXCR, one entry per CDR3 protein. The table lists roughly 260,000 distinct CDR3 sequences, 20% of them singletons. J lost 6 bases, V lost 0 bases, and 5 bases had no gene match. Germline V gives CDR1 SGDLS, CDR2 YYNGEE. The CDR3 loop spans 16 amino acids. The rearrangement links TRBV9 to TRBJ2-2; 10 bases are shared with TRBD2. The sample was blood, either unsorted or a sorted T cell fraction (not recorded which). The origin of this receptor is a male donor with ankylosing spondylitis or in good health (not recorded which). This CDR3 reads CASSVGAGGPSGELFF. In nucleotides, the CDR3 is TGTGCCAGCAGCGTAGGAGCGGGGGGGCCTTCCGGGGAGCTGTTTTTT.